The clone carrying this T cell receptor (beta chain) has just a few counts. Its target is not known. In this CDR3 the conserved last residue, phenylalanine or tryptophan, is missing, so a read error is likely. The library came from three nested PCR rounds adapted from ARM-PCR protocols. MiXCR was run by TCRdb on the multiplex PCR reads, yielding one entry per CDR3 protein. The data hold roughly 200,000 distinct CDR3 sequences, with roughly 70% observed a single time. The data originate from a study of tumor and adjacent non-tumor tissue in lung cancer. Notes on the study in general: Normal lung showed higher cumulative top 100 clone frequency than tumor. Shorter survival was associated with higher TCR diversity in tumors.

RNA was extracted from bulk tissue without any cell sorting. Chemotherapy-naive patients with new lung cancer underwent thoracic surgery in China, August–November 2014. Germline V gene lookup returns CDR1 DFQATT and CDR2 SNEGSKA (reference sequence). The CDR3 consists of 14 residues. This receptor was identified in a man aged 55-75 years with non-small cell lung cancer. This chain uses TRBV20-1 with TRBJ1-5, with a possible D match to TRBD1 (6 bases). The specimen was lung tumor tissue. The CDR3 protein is CGARRGADNQPQHY. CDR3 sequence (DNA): TGCGGTGCTAGGCGGGGGGCGGACAATCAGCCCCAGCATTAT.